The 17 T cell receptor beta chains presented below share a single source sample, sequenced in a study of CD8+CD57+ T cells in acquired aplastic anemia. Template material for TCR beta VDJ and CDR3 profiling consisted of genomic DNA. TCRdb called the reads again in MiXCR, with one record for every CDR3 protein. The table lists some 170,000 distinct CDR3 sequences, about 45% of them singletons. CD8+CD57+ cell expansion had been shown by flow cytometry in patients chosen for sequencing. The sequenced sample consisted of sorted CD4+, CD8+, or CD8+CD57+ T cells (not recorded which) from PBMCs. These receptors were taken from a human donor with aplastic anemia.

For the CDR3, the DNA is TGTGCCAGCAGTGAAATCGGGGGGCTCGACTATGGCTACACCTTC. Its translation is CASSEIGGLDYGYTF. The J gene is TRBJ1-2, the V gene TRBV25-1; perhaps TRBD1 as D (6 bases). Trimming cost V 2 bases and J 3 bases, with 13 bases left between them. From germline, CDR1 is MGHDK and CDR2 SYGVNS. The CDR3 spans 15 residues.

J is TRBJ2-5 and V is TRBV19, with D possibly matching TRBD1 (6 bases). The length of the CDR3 is 15 residues. V was shortened by 5 bases and J by 4 bases, with 17 bases between the two germline ends. Germline CDR1 is LNHDA and CDR2 is SQIVND (reference sequence). Here the CDR3 DNA reads TGTGCCAGTAGTCCCGGACAGTCCTCCGGAGAGACCCAGTACTTC. Its protein product is CASSPGQSSGETQYF. The full variable domain, its missing parts supplied by reference TRBV19 and TRBJ2-5, is DGGITQSPKYLFRKEGQNVTLSCEQNLNHDAMYWYRQDPGQGLRLIYYSQIVNDFQKGDIAEGYSVSREKKESFPLTVTSAQKNPTAFYLCASSPGQSSGETQYFGPGTRLLVL.

Written as DNA, the CDR3 is TGCAGCGTTGCCGAGAACTATGGCTACACCTTC. It encodes CSVAENYGYTF. The chain has TRBV29-1 and TRBJ1-2; D remains unclear. V was clipped by 4 bases and J by 2 bases, with 5 bases between them. The germline gives CDR1 SQVTM, CDR2 ANQGSEA. CDR3 length equals 11 residues.

This clonotype was seen at least ten times. The rearrangement links TRBV7-2 to TRBJ1-2; 10 bases line up with TRBD1. CDR1 and CDR2 from the germline V gene are SGHTA and FQGNSA. The CDR3 length is 15 residues. V was pared by 4 bases and J by 7 bases, with 9 bases of the junction left unmatched. The CDR3 loop is CASSSPRRTGGGYTF. CDR3 bases: TGTGCCAGCAGCTCCCCACGACGGACAGGGGGTGGCTACACCTTC.

The rearrangement links TRBV10-3 to TRBJ2-2, with 10 positions matching TRBD2. CDR3 length: 14 residues. With 7 bases clipped from V and 4 bases from J, the junction kept 3 bases outside the gene matches. From germline, CDR1 is ENHRY and CDR2 SYGVKD. The CDR3 loop reads CAIKRGGSTGELFF. The DNA for the CDR3 is TGTGCCATCAAGCGGGGGGGGAGCACCGGGGAGCTGTTTTTT.

Of note for this clonotype: This may stem from a read error, because a much larger clone lies one nucleotide away. Written as DNA, the CDR3 is TGTGCCAGCAGCCAAGACATGGCTCGGTACTGCGAGCAGTACTTC. Protein sequence: CASSQDMARYCEQYF. The chain recombines TRBV3-1 with TRBJ2-7, with D unclear. The ends were cut back, 0 bases at V and 6 bases at J, with 15 bases in the middle. Germline lookup yields CDR1 LGHDT and CDR2 YNNKEL (reference sequence). CDR3 length: 15 residues.

This clonotype has ten or more counts. The chain has TRBV4-1 and TRBJ2-1; possible D gene TRBD2, 5 bases. The CDR3 has 17 residues. Germline CDR1 is MGHRA and CDR2 is YSYEKL. Trimming took off 2 bases at V and 2 bases at J, with 16 bases between the two ends. The CDR3 DNA reads as TGCGCCAGCAGCCAACTCCTGGGGAGCCCCACCTACAATGAGCAGTTCTTC. It codes for CASSQLLGSPTYNEQFF.

This clonotype was detected only a few times. This rearrangement joins TRBV19 to TRBJ1-2, with D possibly matching TRBD1 (6 bases). Trimming cost V 4 bases and J 8 bases, with 20 bases left between them. From germline, CDR1 is LNHDA and CDR2 SQIVND (reference sequence). The CDR3 runs to 15 residues. In DNA, the CDR3 is TGTGCCAGTAGTACGCGGCAGAGTGGGGGCGGAGGCTACACCTTC. It is translated as CASSTRQSGGGGYTF.

CDR3 in amino acids: CASSLSQGGYEQYF. The CDR3 region has the DNA TGTGCCAGCAGCCTTTCACAGGGAGGCTACGAGCAGTACTTC. The chain links TRBV11-2 to TRBJ2-7; D might be TRBD1 or TRBD2, each matching 6 bases. V shed 5 bases and J shed 3 bases, with 14 bases lying between them. The length of the CDR3 is 14 residues. Germline CDR1 reads SGHAT; CDR2 reads FQNNGV. Combining the CDR3 with reference TRBV11-2 and TRBJ2-7 gives the whole variable domain EAGVAQSPRYKIIEKRQSVAFWCNPISGHATLYWYQQILGQGPKLLIQFQNNGVVDDSQLPKDRFSAERLKGVDSTLKIQPAKLEDSAVYLCASSLSQGGYEQYFGPGTRLTVT.

This clonotype was detected only a few times. The CDR3 DNA reads TGTGCCAGCAGCCCGGATCCCGGCCGGGACGGGGGCTATGGCTACACCTTC. Its protein product is CASSPDPGRDGGYGYTF. V is TRBV4-2 and J is TRBJ1-2; D may be TRBD1 (5 bases). There are 17 residues in the CDR3. Germline CDR1 LGHNA, CDR2 YNFKEQ. Trimming took 4 bases from V and 4 from J, leaving 22 bases between them.

This CDR3 reads CSARDARTSGSYEQYF. The CDR3, as DNA: TGCAGTGCTAGAGATGCTAGGACTAGCGGGTCCTACGAGCAGTACTTC. This chain uses TRBV20-1 with TRBJ2-7, with TRBD2 matching over 11 bases. The CDR3 consists of 16 residues. V gave up 0 bases and J gave up 1 base; unmatched junction bases: 5. From germline, CDR1 is DFQATT and CDR2 SNEGSKA (reference sequence).

Many counts were recorded for this clonotype. This chain joins TRBV5-6 and TRBJ2-5; D is perhaps TRBD1 (5 bases). The germline gives CDR1 SGHDT, CDR2 YYEEEE. The CDR3 consists of 15 residues. V was shortened by 0 bases and J by 4 bases, with 13 bases between the two germline ends. The DNA of the CDR3 is TGTGCCAGCAGCTTGGGGACCCTCCAGGGAGAGACCCAGTACTTC. Protein sequence: CASSLGTLQGETQYF.

This clonotype showed up many times. This chain connects TRBV9 to TRBJ1-3; D not resolved. Germline V CDR1 and CDR2: SGDLS, YYNGEE. The CDR3 consists of 14 residues. With 6 bases removed from V and 0 bases from J, the gap between germline ends came to 10 bases. DNA for the CDR3: TGTGCCAGCACCCAACACCTCTCTGGAAACACCATATATTTT. Its translation: CASTQHLSGNTIYF.

Ten or more counts support this clonotype. V gene TRBV19 combines with J gene TRBJ1-2; the match to TRBD1 covers 7 bases. CDR1 and CDR2 (germline): LNHDA, SQIVND (reference sequence). This CDR3 has 13 amino acids. Trimming removed 7 bases from V and 9 bases from J; junction bases left unmatched: 11. In DNA form, the CDR3 reads TGTGCCAGTACCCAGGGGGGAGGAGGCCGCTACACCTTC. It specifies CASTQGGGGRYTF.

On this clonotype: Mismatch with germline at one junction end may stem from a read error. This chain links TRBV11-1 with TRBJ2-1; D is unclear. The V gene's germline CDR1 is SGHAT and CDR2 FQDESV (reference sequence). The CDR3 totals 17 residues. Here the CDR3 reads CAGSDTYDQAIYNEQFF. CDR3 coding DNA: TGTGCCGGCAGCGATACCTATGACCAGGCGATCTACAATGAGCAGTTCTTC.

The chain has TRBV20-1 and TRBJ2-1; TRBD2 is a possible D gene (6 bases). CDR1 is DFQATT, CDR2 SNEGSKA, per germline (reference sequence). The CDR3 spans 14 residues. The CDR3 bases are TGCAGCGCCCTGCGTGGGGGGTCTAACAATGAGCAGTTCTTC. It is translated as CSALRGGSNNEQFF.

This clonotype has at least ten counts. This rearrangement joins TRBV13 to TRBJ2-5; 8 positions match TRBD1. With V trimmed by 5 bases and J by 4 bases, 6 bases remained unmatched. Germline CDR1 reads PRHDT; CDR2 reads FYEKMQ (reference sequence). There are 14 residues in the CDR3. CDR3 in amino acids: CASSDRGRGETQYF. The CDR3 DNA is TGTGCCAGCAGCGACAGGGGACGAGGAGAGACCCAGTACTTC.